The text below deals with one TCR beta chain. The data are from a study of blood T cell repertoires in COVID-19. The V gene lost 8 bases and the J gene lost 5 bases, with 13 bases spanning the gap. CDR3 length: 13 residues. This table comes from immunoSEQ multiplex PCR, and its TCRdb copy is limited to in-frame clones, with some not included. There are about 200,000 clones in the sample; 82% occur only once, and 4% to 6.5% lies in the top ten. This chain links TRBV12-3 or TRBV12-4 with TRBJ1-3; perhaps TRBD1 as D (6 bases). Sequencing was carried out using PBMCs or T cells enriched from blood (not recorded which). The clonotype originates from a woman aged 55-69 years with acute COVID-19. The CDR3 protein is CASSGQTRNTIYF. Here the CDR3 DNA reads TGTGCCAGCTCCGGACAGACCCGAAACACCATATATTTT.